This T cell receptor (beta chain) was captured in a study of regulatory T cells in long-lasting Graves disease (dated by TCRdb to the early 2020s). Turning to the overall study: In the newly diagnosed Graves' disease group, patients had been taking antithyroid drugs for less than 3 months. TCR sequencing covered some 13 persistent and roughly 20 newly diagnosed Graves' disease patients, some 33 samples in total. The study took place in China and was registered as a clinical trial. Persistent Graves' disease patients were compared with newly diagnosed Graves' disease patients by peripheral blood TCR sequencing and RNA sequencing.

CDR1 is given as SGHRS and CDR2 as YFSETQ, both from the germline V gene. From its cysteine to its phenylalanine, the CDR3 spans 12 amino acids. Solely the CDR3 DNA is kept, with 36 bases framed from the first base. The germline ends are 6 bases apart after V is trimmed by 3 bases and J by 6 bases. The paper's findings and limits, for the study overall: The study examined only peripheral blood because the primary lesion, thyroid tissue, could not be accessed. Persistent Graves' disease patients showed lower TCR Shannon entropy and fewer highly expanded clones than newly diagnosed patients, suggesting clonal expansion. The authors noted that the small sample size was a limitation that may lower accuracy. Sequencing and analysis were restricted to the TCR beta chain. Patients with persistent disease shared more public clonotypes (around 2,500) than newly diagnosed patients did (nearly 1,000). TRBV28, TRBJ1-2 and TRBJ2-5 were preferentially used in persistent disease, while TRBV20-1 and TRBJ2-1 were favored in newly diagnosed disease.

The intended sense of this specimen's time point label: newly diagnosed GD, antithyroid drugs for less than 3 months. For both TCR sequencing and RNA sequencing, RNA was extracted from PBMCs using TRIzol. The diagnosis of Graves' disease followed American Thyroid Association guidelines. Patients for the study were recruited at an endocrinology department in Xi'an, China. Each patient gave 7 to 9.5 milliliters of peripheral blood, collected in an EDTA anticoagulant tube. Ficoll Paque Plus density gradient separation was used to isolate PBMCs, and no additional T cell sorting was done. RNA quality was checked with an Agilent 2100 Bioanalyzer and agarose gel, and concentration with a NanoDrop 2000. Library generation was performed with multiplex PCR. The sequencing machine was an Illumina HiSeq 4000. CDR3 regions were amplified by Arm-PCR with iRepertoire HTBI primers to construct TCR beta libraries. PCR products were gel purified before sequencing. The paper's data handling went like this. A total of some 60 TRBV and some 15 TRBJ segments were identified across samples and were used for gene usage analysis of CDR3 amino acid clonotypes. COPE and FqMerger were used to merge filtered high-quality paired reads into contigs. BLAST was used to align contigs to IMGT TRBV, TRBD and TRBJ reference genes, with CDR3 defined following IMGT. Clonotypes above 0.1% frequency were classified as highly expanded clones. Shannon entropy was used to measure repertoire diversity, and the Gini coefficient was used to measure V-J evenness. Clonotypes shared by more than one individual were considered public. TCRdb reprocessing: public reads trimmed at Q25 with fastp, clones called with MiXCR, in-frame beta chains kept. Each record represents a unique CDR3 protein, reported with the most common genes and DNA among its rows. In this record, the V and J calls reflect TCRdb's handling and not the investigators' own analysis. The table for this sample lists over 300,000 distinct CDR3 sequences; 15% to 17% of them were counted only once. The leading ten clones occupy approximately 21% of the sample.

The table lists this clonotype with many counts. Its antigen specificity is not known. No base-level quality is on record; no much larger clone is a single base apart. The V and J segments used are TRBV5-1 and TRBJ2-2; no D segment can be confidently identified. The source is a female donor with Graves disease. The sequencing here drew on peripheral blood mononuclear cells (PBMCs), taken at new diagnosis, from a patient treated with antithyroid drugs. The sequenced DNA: TGCGCCAGCAGCTCCCCCTCCGGGGAGCTGTTTTTT. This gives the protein CASSSPSGELFF.